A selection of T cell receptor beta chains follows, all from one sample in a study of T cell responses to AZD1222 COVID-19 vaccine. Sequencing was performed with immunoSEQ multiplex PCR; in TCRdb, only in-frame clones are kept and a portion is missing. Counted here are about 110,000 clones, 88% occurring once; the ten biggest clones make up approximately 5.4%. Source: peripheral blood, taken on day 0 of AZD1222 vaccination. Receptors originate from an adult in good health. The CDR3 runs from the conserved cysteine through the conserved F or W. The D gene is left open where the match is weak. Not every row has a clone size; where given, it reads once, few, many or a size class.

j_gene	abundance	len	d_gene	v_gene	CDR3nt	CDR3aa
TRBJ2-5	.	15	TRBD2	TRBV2	TGTGCCAGCAGCCTAGCGGGGGACGCCTGGGAGACCCAGTACTTC	CASSLAGDAWETQYF
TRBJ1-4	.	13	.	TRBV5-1	TGCGCCAGCAGCCCCCCGACAAATGAAAAACTGTTTTTT	CASSPPTNEKLFF
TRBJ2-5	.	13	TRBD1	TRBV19	TGTGCCAGTAGACTGACAGGGACGGAGACCCAGTACTTC	CASRLTGTETQYF
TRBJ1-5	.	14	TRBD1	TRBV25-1	TGTGCCAGCCGGGGGACAGGGTTTGGTCAGCCCCAGCATTTT	CASRGTGFGQPQHF
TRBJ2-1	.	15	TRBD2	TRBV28	TGTGCCAGCCAAGCGGGGGGTGGGTTGAACAATGAGCAGTTCTTC	CASQAGGGLNNEQFF
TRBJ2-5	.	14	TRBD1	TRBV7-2	TGTGCCAGCAGCATGGGACAGGGTAGGGAGACCCAGTACTTC	CASSMGQGRETQYF
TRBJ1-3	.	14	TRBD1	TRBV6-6	TGTGCCAGCAGTCAGACAGGGGACGGAAACACCATATATTTT	CASSQTGDGNTIYF
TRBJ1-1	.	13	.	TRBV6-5	TGTGCCAGCAGTTACGGGCAGAACACTGAAGCTTTCTTT	CASSYGQNTEAFF
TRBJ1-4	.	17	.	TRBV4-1	TGCGCCAGCAGCCAAGATACGGGTACTGCAACTAATGAAAAACTGTTTTTT	CASSQDTGTATNEKLFF
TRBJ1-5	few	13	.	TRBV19	TGTGCCAGTATGGATAATAGCAATCAGCCCCAGCATTTT	CASMDNSNQPQHF
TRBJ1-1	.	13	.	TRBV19	TGTGCCAGTAGTCCTACAGGGAGCACTGAAGCTTTCTTT	CASSPTGSTEAFF
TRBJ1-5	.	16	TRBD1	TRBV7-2	TGTGCCAGCAGCTCCATGGGACAGGGTATTAATCAGCCCCAGCATTTT	CASSSMGQGINQPQHF
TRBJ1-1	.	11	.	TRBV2	TGTGCCAGCAGAAACGGTTGGGGAGCTTTCTTT	CASRNGWGAFF
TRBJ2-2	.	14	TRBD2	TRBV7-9	TGTGCCAGCAGCTTTGGGACTAGAACCGGGGAGCTGTTTTTT	CASSFGTRTGELFF
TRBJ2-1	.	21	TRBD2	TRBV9	TGTGCCAGCAGCGTAGGCACTAGCGGGGGGGGTTCCCCAGCCTCCTACAATGAGCAGTTCTTC	CASSVGTSGGGSPASYNEQFF
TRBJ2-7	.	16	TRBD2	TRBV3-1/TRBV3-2	TGTGCCAGCAGCCGAAGAGCGGGGGGGGTAGCCTACGAGCAGTACTTC	CASSRRAGGVAYEQYF
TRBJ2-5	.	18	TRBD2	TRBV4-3	TGCGCCAGCAGCCAAGATATTCCTAGCGGGGGGGGCACGGAGACCCAGTACTTC	CASSQDIPSGGGTETQYF
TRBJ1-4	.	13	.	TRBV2	TGTGCCAGCACCCGGGGAGGTAATGAAAAACTGTTTTTT	CASTRGGNEKLFF
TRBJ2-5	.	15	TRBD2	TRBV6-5	TGTGCCAGCAGTTACATAGCGGGGGGACAAGAGACCCAGTACTTC	CASSYIAGGQETQYF
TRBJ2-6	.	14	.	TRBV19	TGTGCCAGTAGTGACAGCTCTGGGGCCAACGTCCTGACTTTC	CASSDSSGANVLTF
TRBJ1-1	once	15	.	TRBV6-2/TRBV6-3	TGTGCCAGCAGTCCGTGGGGGACGGTGAACACTGAAGCTTTCTTT	CASSPWGTVNTEAFF
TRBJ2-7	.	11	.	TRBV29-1	TGCAGCGCCGTACAGGGTTACGAGCAGTACTTC	CSAVQGYEQYF
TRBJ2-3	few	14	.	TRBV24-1	TGTGCCACCAGTGACATCCAAAGCACAGATACGCAGTATTTT	CATSDIQSTDTQYF
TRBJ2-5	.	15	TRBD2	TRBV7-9	TGTGCCAGCAGCCATCTTAGCGGGGGGCCAGAGACCCAGTACTTC	CASSHLSGGPETQYF
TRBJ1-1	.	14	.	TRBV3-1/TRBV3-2	TGTGCCAGCAGCCACGGGACGGAGGGGACTGAAGCTTTCTTT	CASSHGTEGTEAFF
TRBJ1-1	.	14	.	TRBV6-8	TGTGCCAGCATACAGGTTGTTACGAACACTGAAGCTTTCTTT	CASIQVVTNTEAFF
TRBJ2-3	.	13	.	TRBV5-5	TGTGCCAGCAGCTTCTTTAGTCGAGTCCCCATTCATTTT	CASSFFSRVPIHF
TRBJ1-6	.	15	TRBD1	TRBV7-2	TGTGCCAGCAGCTTAGCGGGGACAGAGGATTCACCCCTCCACTTT	CASSLAGTEDSPLHF
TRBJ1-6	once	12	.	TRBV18	TGTGCCAGCTCACCACAGAATTCACCCCTCCACTTT	CASSPQNSPLHF
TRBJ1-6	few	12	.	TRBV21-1	TGTGCCCCCGGGACTAAAAATTCACCCCTCCACTTT	CAPGTKNSPLHF
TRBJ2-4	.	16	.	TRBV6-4	TGTGCCAGCAGTGCGACTGCAGGGGACGGCAAAAACATTCAGTACTTC	CASSATAGDGKNIQYF
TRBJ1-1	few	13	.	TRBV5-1	TGCGCCAGCAGGTTAGTTACGAACACTGAAGCTTTCTTT	CASRLVTNTEAFF
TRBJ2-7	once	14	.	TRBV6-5	TGTGCCAGCAGTTACTCAGGCAGGGACCACGAGCAGTACTTC	CASSYSGRDHEQYF
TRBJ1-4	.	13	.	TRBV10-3	TGTGCCATCAGTGAGTCTTCGGGTGAAAAACTGTTTTTT	CAISESSGEKLFF
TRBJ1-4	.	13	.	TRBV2	TGTGCCAGCAGTGGAGGGGCGCGAGAAAAACTGTTTTTT	CASSGGAREKLFF
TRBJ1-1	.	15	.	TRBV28	TGTGCCAGTTGCTCCGCGACAGTGATGAACACTGAAGCTTTCTTT	CASCSATVMNTEAFF
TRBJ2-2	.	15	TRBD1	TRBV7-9	TGTGCCAGCAGCTTAGCAGGGGGCAACACCGGGGAGCTGTTTTTT	CASSLAGGNTGELFF
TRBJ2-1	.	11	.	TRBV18	TGTGCCAGCTCACCAATCCGCGAGCAGTTCTTC	CASSPIREQFF
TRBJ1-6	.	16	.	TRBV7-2	TGTGCCAGCAGCTCGGACTGGAGCTCCTATAATTCACCCCTCCACTTT	CASSSDWSSYNSPLHF
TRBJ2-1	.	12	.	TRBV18	TGTGCCAGCTCACCAACGGCAGCTGAGCAGTTCTTC	CASSPTAAEQFF
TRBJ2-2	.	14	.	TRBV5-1	TGCGCCAGCAGCACGGGACTGAACACCGGGGAGCTGTTTTTT	CASSTGLNTGELFF
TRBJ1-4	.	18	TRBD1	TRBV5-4	TGTGCCAGCAGCTTAGGCCAGGGGGGATTTGCAACTAATGAAAAACTGTTTTTT	CASSLGQGGFATNEKLFF
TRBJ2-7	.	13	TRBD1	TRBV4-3	TGCGCCAGCAGCCAAAACAGGGGCTACGAGCAGTACTTC	CASSQNRGYEQYF
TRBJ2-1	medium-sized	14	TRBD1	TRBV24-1	TGTGCCACCGCGGACAGGGAGGTTTACAATGAGCAGTTCTTC	CATADREVYNEQFF
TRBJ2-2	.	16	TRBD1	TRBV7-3	TGTGCCAGCAGCTTCGCGGACAGGGGTAGCACCGGGGAGCTGTTTTTT	CASSFADRGSTGELFF
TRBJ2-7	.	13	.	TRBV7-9	TGTGCCAGCAGTTCTAGCGCGGTCTACGAGCAGTACTTC	CASSSSAVYEQYF
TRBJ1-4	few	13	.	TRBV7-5	TGTGCCAGAAGCTTAGCGGGCGGAGAAAAACTGTTTTTT	CARSLAGGEKLFF
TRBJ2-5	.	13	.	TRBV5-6	TGTGCCAGCAGCCCGGACACCCAAGAGACCCAGTACTTC	CASSPDTQETQYF
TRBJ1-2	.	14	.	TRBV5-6	TGTGCCAGCAGCTCACTGGACAGAACTTATGGCTACACCTTC	CASSSLDRTYGYTF
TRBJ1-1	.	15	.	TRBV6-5	TGTGCCAGCCGAAGGGCCCCGACGGAGGACACTGAAGCTTTCTTT	CASRRAPTEDTEAFF
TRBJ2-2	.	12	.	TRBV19	TGTGCCAGCAGTCAGCCCGCCGGGGGGCTGTTTTTT	CASSQPAGGLFF
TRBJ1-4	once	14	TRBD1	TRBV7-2	TGTGCCAGCAGCCCGCGACAGGGTGTTGAAAAACTGTTTTTT	CASSPRQGVEKLFF
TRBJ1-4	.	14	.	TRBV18	TGTGCCAGCTCACCACCGGAGATCCCCGAAAAACTGTTTTTT	CASSPPEIPEKLFF
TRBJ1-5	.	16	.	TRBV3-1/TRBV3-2	TGTGCCAGCAGTCTAGGACGATATAGCAACAATCAGCCCCAGCATTTT	CASSLGRYSNNQPQHF
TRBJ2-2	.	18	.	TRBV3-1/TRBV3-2	TGTGCCAGCAGCCAAGAAATCTTACAGGGGAGGTTGACCGGGGAGCTGTTTTTT	CASSQEILQGRLTGELFF